The 30 T cell receptor beta chains listed next were all sequenced from one sample in a study of identical twins. From the 5' RACE reads, TCRdb called clonotypes with MiXCR, one entry per CDR3 protein. The table has 450,000 to 650,000 distinct CDR3 sequences, just under 10% seen once; the top ten hold under 3%. A further study also used this sample, focusing on yellow fever vaccine responses in identical twins.

Sequencing input: PBMCs. The receptors here all came from a woman aged 18-30 years in good health.

This clonotype was detected only a few times. The genes are TRBV5-1 and TRBJ1-1; 8 bases match TRBD1. J lost 3 bases, V lost 4 bases, and 8 bases had no gene match. The CDR3 totals 15 residues. Germline-derived CDR1 and CDR2 are SGHRS and YFSETQ. The DNA of the CDR3 is TGCGCCAGCAGCCATCTGACAGGGGTGTACACTGAAGCTTTCTTT. Protein product: CASSHLTGVYTEAFF. Together with reference TRBV5-1 and TRBJ1-1, the CDR3 gives the full variable domain: KAGVTQTPRYLIKTRGQQVTLSCSPISGHRSVSWYQQTPGQGLQFLFEYFSETQRNKGNFPGRFSGRQFSNSRSEMNVSTLELGDSALYLCASSHLTGVYTEAFFGQGTRLTVV.

As for this clonotype: The junction and the germline gene differ at one end; a read error may be behind it. J is TRBJ1-5 and V is TRBV7-2, with D unresolved. Germline CDR1 and CDR2: SGHTA and FQGNSA. There are 13 residues in the CDR3. CDR3 DNA sequence: TGTGCCAGCAGCTTGGGCAGTAATCAGCACCAGCATTTT. Encoded protein: CASSLGSNQHQHF.

This clonotype was counted many times. The V and J genes are TRBV4-3 and TRBJ2-7, with 8 bases identical to TRBD2. In germline, CDR1 is LGHNA, CDR2 YSLEER. The CDR3 has 15 residues. V was pared by 0 bases and J by 1 base, with 2 bases of the junction left unmatched. CDR3 region: CASSQEIAGSYEQYF. The DNA of the CDR3 is TGCGCCAGCAGCCAAGAAATAGCGGGATCCTACGAGCAGTACTTC.

This clonotype was detected many times. The V and J genes are TRBV20-1 and TRBJ2-1; D unclear. With 3 bases removed from V and 8 bases from J, the gap between germline ends came to 14 bases. From germline, CDR1 is DFQATT and CDR2 SNEGSKA (reference sequence). The CDR3 extends over 13 amino acids. CDR3 loop: CSASETQTHEQFF. CDR3 DNA sequence: TGCAGTGCTAGTGAGACCCAAACCCATGAGCAGTTCTTC.

This clonotype was seen only a few times. The gene calls are TRBV7-2 and TRBJ2-7, with TRBD1 matching 7 bases. J lost 4 bases, V lost 0 bases, and 6 bases had no gene match. CDR1 SGHTA and CDR2 FQGNSA come from the germline V gene. The CDR3 extends over 15 amino acids. The CDR3 sequence: CASSLAVQGWYEQYF. The CDR3 nucleotides read TGTGCCAGCAGCTTAGCGGTACAGGGGTGGTACGAGCAGTACTTC.

This clonotype showed up many times. The chain is built from TRBV25-1 and TRBJ2-2; D possibly matches TRBD1 or TRBD2 (5 bases each). Per the germline V gene, CDR1 is MGHDK and CDR2 is SYGVNS. The CDR3 contains 14 residues. Trimming shortened V by 6 bases and J by 4 bases, and 12 bases separated the two germline ends. The CDR3 spells CASRGDGFTGELFF. In DNA form, the CDR3 reads TGTGCCAGCAGAGGGGACGGATTCACCGGGGAGCTGTTTTTT.

This clonotype has more than one count but fewer than ten. In nucleotides, the CDR3 is TGTGCCAGCAGCTTCCTAGAACGCTCTGGGGCCAACGTCCTGACTTTC. Translated: CASSFLERSGANVLTF. The chain carries TRBV5-6 and TRBJ2-6; D gene unclear. V was clipped by 2 bases and J by 0 bases, with 9 bases between them. Germline V gene data show CDR1 as SGHDT and CDR2 as YYEEEE. The CDR3 totals 16 residues.

Ten or more counts support this clonotype. The genes are TRBV12-3 or TRBV12-4 and TRBJ1-5; 11 nucleotides match TRBD1. This CDR3 is 16 amino acids long. V lost 4 bases and J lost 0; bases outside the gene matches: 2. CDR3 amino acids: CASSWTGGVSNQPQHF. The DNA for the CDR3 is TGTGCCAGCAGTTGGACAGGGGGCGTTAGCAATCAGCCCCAGCATTTT.

This clonotype was seen ten or more times. The chain joins TRBV27 to TRBJ2-7; 11 positions agree with TRBD1. The CDR3 extends over 16 amino acids. Trimming removed 5 bases from V and 0 bases from J; junction bases left unmatched: 6. Germline loops: CDR1 MNHEY, CDR2 SMNVEV (reference sequence). The CDR3 sequence: CASSIRTGGYSYEQYF. CDR3 nucleotides: TGTGCCAGCAGTATTCGGACAGGGGGCTACTCCTACGAGCAGTACTTC.

This clonotype occurred many times. V usage is TRBV20-1 and J usage is TRBJ1-1, with D unresolved. This CDR3 is 13 amino acids long. Trimming left V 1 base short and J 1 base short, with 7 bases between. Germline values: CDR1 DFQATT, CDR2 SNEGSKA (reference sequence). The CDR3: CSARVKWNTEAFF. The CDR3 DNA is TGCAGTGCTAGAGTTAAGTGGAACACTGAAGCTTTCTTT.

This clonotype has just a few counts. For the CDR3, the DNA is TGTGCCAGCAGTATCAATGAAAAACTGTTTTTT. This translates into CASSINEKLFF. V gene TRBV2 combines with J gene TRBJ1-4; no clear D. The germline V gene has CDR1 SNHLY and CDR2 FYNNEI. This CDR3 is 11 amino acids long. V dropped 5 bases and J dropped 5 bases, with 3 bases sitting between them.

The table lists this clonotype with many counts. V and J are TRBV24-1 and TRBJ2-3; D not resolved. The CDR3 extends over 14 amino acids. V lost 4 bases to trimming and J lost 0 bases, with 7 bases between them. The germline V gene has CDR1 KGHDR and CDR2 SFDVKD. CDR3 in DNA: TGTGCCACCAGTGACCCATCCAGCACAGATACGCAGTATTTT. Protein: CATSDPSSTDTQYF.

The chain uses TRBV15 and TRBJ2-1; D unresolved. Trimming shortened V by 3 bases and J by 6 bases, and 9 bases separated the two germline ends. The CDR3 spans 13 residues. Germline V CDR1 and CDR2: LNHNV, YYDKDF (reference sequence). Here the CDR3 DNA reads TGTGCCACCAGCAGGGTGGCTTTCAATGAGCAGTTCTTC. Residues: CATSRVAFNEQFF.

This clonotype turned up a few times. J is TRBJ1-5 and V is TRBV27; TRBD1 is a possible D gene (5 bases). Trimming stripped 4 bases from V and 6 bases from J, with 19 bases between. Germline lookup yields CDR1 MNHEY and CDR2 SMNVEV (reference sequence). The CDR3 runs 16 residues. CDR3 protein: CASSSAPGRSAQPQHF. The CDR3 DNA reads as TGTGCCAGCAGTTCTGCACCAGGGAGGTCGGCTCAGCCCCAGCATTTT.

This clonotype was seen more than once but under ten times. The chain couples TRBV7-9 to TRBJ2-3, with 10 bases lining up with TRBD1. J was trimmed by 6 bases and V by 0 bases; bases with no gene match: 6. The CDR3 totals 16 residues. CDR1 SEHNR and CDR2 FQNEAQ come from the germline V gene (reference sequence). The chain's CDR3 is CASSLAGTGVPDTQYF. The CDR3, as DNA: TGTGCCAGCAGCTTAGCAGGGACAGGGGTCCCGGATACGCAGTATTTT.

This clonotype was observed a handful of times. The rearrangement joins TRBV9 to TRBJ2-1; TRBD2 matches 9 bases. There are 17 residues in the CDR3. Germline CDR1 is SGDLS and CDR2 is YYNGEE. V lost 0 bases to trimming and J lost 8 bases; unmatched junction nucleotides: 12. The CDR3 DNA reads as TGTGCCAGCAGCGTAGGTGCGGCGGGGGGGGTTAAGGATGAGCAGTTCTTC. This codes for CASSVGAAGGVKDEQFF.

The CDR3 loop reads CASSTSGVKTDTQYF. In DNA, the CDR3 is TGTGCCAGCAGTACTAGCGGGGTGAAGACAGATACGCAGTATTTT. The chain employs TRBV25-1 and TRBJ2-3, with 10 positions matching TRBD2. This CDR3 region has 15 residues. V lost 5 bases, J lost 3 bases, and 5 bases stayed unmatched. CDR1 and CDR2 (germline): MGHDK, SYGVNS. The full variable domain, its missing parts supplied by reference TRBV25-1 and TRBJ2-3, is EADIYQTPRYLVIGTGKKITLECSQTMGHDKMYWYQQDPGMELHLIHYSYGVNSTEKGDLSSESTVSRIRTEHFPLTLESARPSHTSQYLCASSTSGVKTDTQYFGPGTRLTVL.

This clonotype was picked up a small number of times. This CDR3 is CATLRGPKWVTDTQYF. CDR3 in DNA: TGTGCCACCCTCCGAGGACCCAAATGGGTAACAGATACGCAGTATTTT. V usage is TRBV24-1 and J usage is TRBJ2-3; D remains unclear. In germline, CDR1 is KGHDR, CDR2 SFDVKD. The V end lost 9 bases, the J end lost 3 bases, and 21 bases lay between the germline ends. The CDR3 consists of 16 residues.

This clonotype was detected only a few times. The V call is TRBV7-9, the J call TRBJ1-1; possible D gene TRBD1, 6 bases. The germline CDR1 and CDR2 sequences are SEHNR and FQNEAQ (reference sequence). There are 12 residues in the CDR3. The germline V and J ends were trimmed by 6 bases and 4 bases, with 9 bases remaining between them. The CDR3 region has the DNA TGTGCCAGCAGGGGGGGCTTCACTGAAGCTTTCTTT. Translated, it gives CASRGGFTEAFF.

This clonotype was counted between two and nine times. The V gene is TRBV7-9, the J gene TRBJ2-7; 9 bases map to TRBD1. CDR1 is SEHNR, CDR2 FQNEAQ, per germline (reference sequence). CDR3 length: 16 residues. The J segment lost 2 bases and the V segment lost 2 bases, leaving 7 bases of the junction unmatched. The CDR3 DNA sequence: TGTGCCAGCAGCTTACCCCCCGGGACAGGGACCTACGAGCAGTACTTC. It specifies CASSLPPGTGTYEQYF.

The sample holds many counts of this clonotype. The chain employs TRBV10-1 and TRBJ2-1, with 9 positions matching TRBD2. The CDR3 has 15 residues. V shed 4 bases and J 0 bases; nucleotides not matched to a gene: 1. The V gene's germline CDR1 is WNHNN and CDR2 SYGVQD (reference sequence). The CDR3 nucleotides are TGCGCCAGCAGTGTTAGCGGGAGCTCCTACAATGAGCAGTTCTTC. As protein: CASSVSGSSYNEQFF.

This clonotype was seen a single time. The chain is built from TRBV7-9 and TRBJ2-7, with 8 bases matching TRBD1. The trim removed 2 bases at V and 2 bases at J, leaving 8 bases unmatched. The V gene's germline CDR1 is SEHNR and CDR2 FQNEAQ (reference sequence). This CDR3 is built from 16 residues. The CDR3 here is CASSLSTGGLPYEQYF. DNA for the CDR3: TGTGCCAGCAGCTTAAGTACAGGGGGGCTCCCCTACGAGCAGTACTTC.

The rearrangement links TRBV2 to TRBJ2-6; no firm D call. Trimming left V 3 bases short and J 3 bases short, with 3 bases between. CDR1 is SNHLY and CDR2 is FYNNEI in the germline V gene. The CDR3 is 13 amino acids. In DNA, the CDR3 is TGTGCCAGCAGTGAGGGTGGGGCCAACGTCCTGACTTTC. Translation: CASSEGGANVLTF.

The rearrangement uses TRBV7-9 and TRBJ2-3; perhaps TRBD2 as D (5 bases). The CDR3 has 16 residues. The V gene lost 5 bases and the J gene lost 0 bases, with 15 bases spanning the gap. The V gene's germline CDR1 is SEHNR and CDR2 FQNEAQ (reference sequence). The CDR3 coding sequence is TGTGCCAGCAGCCCTACTCGGGGTTTTAGCACAGATACGCAGTATTTT. It translates to CASSPTRGFSTDTQYF.

At least ten counts were recorded for this clonotype. The chain carries TRBV12-3 or TRBV12-4 and TRBJ2-1, with D possibly matching TRBD2 (6 bases). The CDR3 loop spans 15 amino acids. Trimming removed 3 bases from V and 0 bases from J, with 9 bases in between. The CDR3 sequence: CASSLTTSSYNEQFF. The CDR3 nucleotides read TGTGCCAGCAGTTTGACGACTAGCTCCTACAATGAGCAGTTCTTC.

The J gene is TRBJ1-3, the V gene TRBV28, with D possibly being TRBD1 (5 bases). Germline CDR1 is MDHEN and CDR2 is SYDVKM. V lost 6 bases and J lost 0, with 18 bases in between. This CDR3 is built from 17 residues. In DNA form, the CDR3 reads TGTGCCAGCAGCTTCCCCGGGACGGCGATCTCTGGAAACACCATATATTTT. It codes for CASSFPGTAISGNTIYF.

At least ten counts were recorded for this clonotype. The rearrangement links TRBV10-3 to TRBJ2-2; no reliable D call. The germline V gene has CDR1 ENHRY and CDR2 SYGVKD. CDR3 length equals 12 residues. Trimming cost V 4 bases and J 6 bases, with 6 bases left between them. The CDR3 sequence: CAISVNAGELFF. CDR3 DNA sequence: TGTGCCATCAGTGTGAATGCCGGGGAGCTGTTTTTT.

The J gene is TRBJ2-3, the V gene TRBV4-3, with a possible D match to TRBD2 (6 bases). Between the trimmed V and J ends, which lost 3 bases and 2 bases, there was a span of 12 bases. The CDR3 spans 15 residues. Germline lookup yields CDR1 LGHNA and CDR2 YSLEER. This chain's CDR3 is CASSQERVSTDTQYF. CDR3 in DNA: TGCGCCAGCAGCCAGGAGCGGGTATCCACAGATACGCAGTATTTT.

Only a few counts were recorded for this clonotype. The chain employs TRBV23-1 and TRBJ2-1; D is perhaps TRBD1 (5 bases). TRBV23-1 has ORF status, its function being uncertain. The CDR3 runs 17 residues. Trimming removed 7 bases at V and 3 bases at J, with 22 bases between. The CDR3, as DNA: TGCGCCAGCAAGCTCAGGGCCCAGGCTCCTTTCTACAATGAGCAGTTCTTC. As protein: CASKLRAQAPFYNEQFF.

This clonotype came up a few times. This chain joins TRBV7-3 and TRBJ2-2; TRBD1 agrees at 11 bases. This CDR3 is built from 16 residues. Trimming took 4 bases from V and 4 from J; bases not matched to a gene: 5. Looked up from germline, CDR1 is SGHTA and CDR2 is FQGTGA. CDR3 in DNA: TGTGCCAGCAGCTCTAGGACAGGGGGCGTCACCGGGGAGCTGTTTTTT. This gives the protein CASSSRTGGVTGELFF.